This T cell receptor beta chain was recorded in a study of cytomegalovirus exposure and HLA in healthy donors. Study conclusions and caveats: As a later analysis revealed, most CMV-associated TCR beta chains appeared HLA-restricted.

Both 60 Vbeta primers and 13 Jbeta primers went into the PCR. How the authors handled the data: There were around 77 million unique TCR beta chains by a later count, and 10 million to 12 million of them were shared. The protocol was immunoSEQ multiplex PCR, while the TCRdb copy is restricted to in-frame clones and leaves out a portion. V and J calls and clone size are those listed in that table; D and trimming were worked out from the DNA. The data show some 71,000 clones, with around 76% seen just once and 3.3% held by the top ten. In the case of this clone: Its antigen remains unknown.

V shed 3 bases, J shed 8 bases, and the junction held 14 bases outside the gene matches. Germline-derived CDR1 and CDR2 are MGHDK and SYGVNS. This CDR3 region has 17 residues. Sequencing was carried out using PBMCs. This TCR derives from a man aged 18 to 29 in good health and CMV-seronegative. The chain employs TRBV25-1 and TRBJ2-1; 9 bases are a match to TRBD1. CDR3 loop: CASSDPKKGTGNDEQFF. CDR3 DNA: TGTGCCAGCAGTGACCCAAAGAAGGGGACAGGGAACGATGAGCAGTTCTTC.